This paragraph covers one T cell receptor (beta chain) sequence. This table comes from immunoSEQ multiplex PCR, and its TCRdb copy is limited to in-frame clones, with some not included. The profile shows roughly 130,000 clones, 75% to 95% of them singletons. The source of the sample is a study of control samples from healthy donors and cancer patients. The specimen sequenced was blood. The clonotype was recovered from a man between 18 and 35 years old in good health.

The CDR3 DNA reads as TGTGCCAGCAGTCGGACAGCGAACACCGGGGAGCTGTTTTTT. Residues: CASSRTANTGELFF. The chain links TRBV25-1 to TRBJ2-2; D is possibly TRBD1 (6 bases). Germline CDR1 and CDR2: MGHDK and SYGVNS. The CDR3 is made up of 14 amino acids. V was shortened by 5 bases and J by 0 bases, with 7 bases between the two germline ends.